This T cell receptor (beta chain) was sequenced during a study of blood T cell repertoires in COVID-19 (dated by TCRdb to the early 2020s). A note on the overall study: Collaborator samples came from the United States, Italy and Spain and covered acute and convalescent phases of COVID-19. The prospective study material was composed of cDNA or gDNA derived from T cells, B-cell-depleted T cells, or PBMCs. The dataset comprised deeply sampled blood TCRbeta repertoires from subjects exposed to, actively infected with, or recovered from COVID-19. A freely available public database, intended as a resource for researchers studying the immune response to SARS-CoV-2, is where the repertoires were released. Samples came from the ongoing ImmuneRACE study (first 160 participants) plus 1,254 subjects from 6 global collaborators. Nearly every sample came with metadata listing a de-identified subject ID, COVID-19 status, age in years and sex. HLA class I and class II types, where available, came from metadata supplied by the sample provider rather than from assay-based typing.

At one collaborating source in Seattle, patients were enrolled during active infection and were followed longitudinally through the course of disease. Whole blood was collected in K2EDTA tubes by collaborating institutions according to the institutions' own protocols. For TCRbeta analysis, collaborators shipped samples as frozen whole blood, isolated PBMCs, or DNA extracted from either of those sample types. Turning to this clone: Its antigen specificity is not known. One base away there is no much larger clone; base qualities are not given.

TCRbeta CDR3 regions were amplified from genomic DNA using the immunoSEQ Assay, a bias-controlled multiplex PCR. The authors processed their data as follows. The number of nucleated cells in each sample was estimated from the amplification of reference gene primers within the assay. To quantify the absolute abundance of each unique TCRbeta CDR3 rearrangement, sequence reads were collapsed and filtered. For each sample, productive Simpson clonality was calculated by taking the square root of Simpson's diversity index across productive rearrangements. In its TCRdb copy, this immuneACCESS table keeps in-frame sequences only and misses some clones. Where compared with another copy, unresolved V genes explain less than half of these, and the others have no known cause. V, J and clone size were drawn from that table, and D and trimming were deduced from the DNA. Present in this sample are roughly 200,000 clones, 84% of which were seen just once. The ten largest clones add up to roughly 7% of the sample.

The paper's findings and limits, for the study overall: The amount of clinical and demographic metadata varied by source and participant and was provided uncurated.

The germline ends are 12 bases apart after V is trimmed by 1 base and J by 0 bases. In the germline V gene, CDR1 corresponds to SGHRS and CDR2 to YFSETQ. The CDR3 goes from the cysteine to the phenylalanine over 16 residues. Of the read, only the CDR3 DNA is kept; its 48 bases are in frame from base 1. The chain joins TRBV5-1 to TRBJ2-3; TRBD1 is a weak D gene call, 6 bases matching. The specimen sequenced was peripheral blood. The TCR was taken from a woman older than 75 with COVID-19, enrolled during active disease. The CDR3 reads CASSLNWGRSTDTQYF. The DNA is TGCGCCAGCAGCTTGAACTGGGGGCGAAGCACAGATACGCAGTATTTT.